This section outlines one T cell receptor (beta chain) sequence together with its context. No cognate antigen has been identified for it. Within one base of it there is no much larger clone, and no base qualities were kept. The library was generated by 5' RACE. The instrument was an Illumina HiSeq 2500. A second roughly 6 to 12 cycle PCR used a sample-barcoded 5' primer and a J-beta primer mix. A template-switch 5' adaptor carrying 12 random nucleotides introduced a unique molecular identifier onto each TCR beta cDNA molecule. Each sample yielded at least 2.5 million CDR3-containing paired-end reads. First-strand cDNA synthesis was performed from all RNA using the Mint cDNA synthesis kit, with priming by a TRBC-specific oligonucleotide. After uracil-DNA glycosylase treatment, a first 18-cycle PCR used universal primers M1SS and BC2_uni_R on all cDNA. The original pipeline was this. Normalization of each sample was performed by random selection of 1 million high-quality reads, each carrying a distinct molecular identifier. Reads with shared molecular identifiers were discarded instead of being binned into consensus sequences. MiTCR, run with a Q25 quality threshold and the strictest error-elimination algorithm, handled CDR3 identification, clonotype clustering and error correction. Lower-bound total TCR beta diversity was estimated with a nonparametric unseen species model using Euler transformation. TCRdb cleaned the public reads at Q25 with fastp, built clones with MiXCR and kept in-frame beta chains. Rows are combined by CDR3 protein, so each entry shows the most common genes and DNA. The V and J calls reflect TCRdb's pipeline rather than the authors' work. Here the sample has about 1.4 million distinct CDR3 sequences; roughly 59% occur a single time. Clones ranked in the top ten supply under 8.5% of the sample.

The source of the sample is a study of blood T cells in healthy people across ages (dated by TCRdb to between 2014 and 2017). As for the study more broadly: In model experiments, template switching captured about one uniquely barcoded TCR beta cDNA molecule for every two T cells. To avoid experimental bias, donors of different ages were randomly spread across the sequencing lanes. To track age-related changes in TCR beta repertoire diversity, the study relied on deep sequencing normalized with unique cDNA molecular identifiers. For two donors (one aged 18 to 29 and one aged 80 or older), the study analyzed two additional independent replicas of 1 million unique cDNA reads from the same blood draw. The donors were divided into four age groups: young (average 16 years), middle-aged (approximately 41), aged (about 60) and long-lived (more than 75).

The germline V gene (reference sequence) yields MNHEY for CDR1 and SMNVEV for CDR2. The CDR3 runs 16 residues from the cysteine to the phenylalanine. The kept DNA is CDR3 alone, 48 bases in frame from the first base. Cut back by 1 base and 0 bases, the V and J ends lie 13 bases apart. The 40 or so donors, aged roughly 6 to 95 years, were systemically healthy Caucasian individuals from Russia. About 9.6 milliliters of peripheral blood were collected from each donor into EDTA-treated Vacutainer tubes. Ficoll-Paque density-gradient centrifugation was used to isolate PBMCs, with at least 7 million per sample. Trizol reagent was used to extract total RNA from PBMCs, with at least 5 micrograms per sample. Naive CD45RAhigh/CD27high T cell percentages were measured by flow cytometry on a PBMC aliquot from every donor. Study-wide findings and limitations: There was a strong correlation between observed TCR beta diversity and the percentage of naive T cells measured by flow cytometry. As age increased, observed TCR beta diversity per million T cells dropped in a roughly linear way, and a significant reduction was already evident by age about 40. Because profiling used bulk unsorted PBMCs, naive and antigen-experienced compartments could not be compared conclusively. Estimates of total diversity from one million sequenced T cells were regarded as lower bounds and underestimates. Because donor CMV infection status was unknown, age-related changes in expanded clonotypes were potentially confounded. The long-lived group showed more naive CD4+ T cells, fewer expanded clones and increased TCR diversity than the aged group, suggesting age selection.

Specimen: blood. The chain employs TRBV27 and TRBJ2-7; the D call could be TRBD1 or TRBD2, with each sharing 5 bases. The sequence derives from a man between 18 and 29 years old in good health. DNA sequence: TGTGCCAGCAGTTTATACCCGGGGCCCAGCTCCTACGAGCAGTACTTC. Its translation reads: CASSLYPGPSSYEQYF.